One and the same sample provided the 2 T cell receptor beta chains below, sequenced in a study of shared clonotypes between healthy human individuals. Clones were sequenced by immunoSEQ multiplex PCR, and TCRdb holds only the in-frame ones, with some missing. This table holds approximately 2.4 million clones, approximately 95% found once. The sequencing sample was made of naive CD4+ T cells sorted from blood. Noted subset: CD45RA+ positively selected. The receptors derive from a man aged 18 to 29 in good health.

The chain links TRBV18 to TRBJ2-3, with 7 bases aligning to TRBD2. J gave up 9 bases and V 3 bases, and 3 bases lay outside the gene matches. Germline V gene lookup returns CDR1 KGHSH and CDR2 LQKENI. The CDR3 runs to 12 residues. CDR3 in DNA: TGTGCCAGCTCACCCCCAGCGGGGACGCAGTATTTT. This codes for CASSPPAGTQYF.

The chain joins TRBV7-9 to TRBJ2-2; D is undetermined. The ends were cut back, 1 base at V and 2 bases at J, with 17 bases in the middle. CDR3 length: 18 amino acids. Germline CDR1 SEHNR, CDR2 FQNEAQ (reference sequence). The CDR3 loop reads CASSLGQVSLNNTGELFF. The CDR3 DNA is TGTGCCAGCAGCTTAGGGCAGGTATCCCTCAATAACACCGGGGAGCTGTTTTTT.